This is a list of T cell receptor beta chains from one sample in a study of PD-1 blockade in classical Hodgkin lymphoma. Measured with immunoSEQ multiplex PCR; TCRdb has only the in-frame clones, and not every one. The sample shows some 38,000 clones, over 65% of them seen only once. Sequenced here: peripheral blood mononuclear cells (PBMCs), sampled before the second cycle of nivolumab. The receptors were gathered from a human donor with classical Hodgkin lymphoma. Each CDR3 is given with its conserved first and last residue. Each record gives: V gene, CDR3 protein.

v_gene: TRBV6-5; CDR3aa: CASSYAGTGGYEQYF
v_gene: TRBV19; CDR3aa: CASRTDRGRYNQPQHF
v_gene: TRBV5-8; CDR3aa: CASSFSGGASETQYF
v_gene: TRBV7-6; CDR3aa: CASSFSGTSPFEYNEQFF
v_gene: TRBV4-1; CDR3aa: CASSQVVTDQETQYF
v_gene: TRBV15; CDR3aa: CATSREGAFRQFF
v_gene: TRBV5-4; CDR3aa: CASSWGLAGGSEQFF
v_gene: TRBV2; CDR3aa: CASRPLAGGYNEQFF
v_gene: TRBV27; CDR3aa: CASSQDPGQEGTDTQYF
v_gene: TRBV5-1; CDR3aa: CASSLLGLPF
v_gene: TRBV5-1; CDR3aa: CASSLLGQGARFVAFF
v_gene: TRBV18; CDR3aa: CASSPGALYEQYF
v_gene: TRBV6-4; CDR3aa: CASSDPDRSSGNTIYF
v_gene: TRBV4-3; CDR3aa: CASSQDREKLFF
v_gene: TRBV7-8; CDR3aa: CASSATGPRSYTF
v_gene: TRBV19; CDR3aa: CASSIGQGNGNTGELFF
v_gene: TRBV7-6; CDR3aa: CASSLTTGGETEAFF
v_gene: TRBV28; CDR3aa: CASSFPLEEQYF
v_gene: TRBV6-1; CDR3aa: CASSFSGGSGELFF
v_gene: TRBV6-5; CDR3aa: CASVGDDGYTF
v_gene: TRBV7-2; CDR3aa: CASSRTGNTEAFF
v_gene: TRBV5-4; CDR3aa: CASSFQGATTDTQYF
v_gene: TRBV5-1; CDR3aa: CASSPGLAGVQETQYF
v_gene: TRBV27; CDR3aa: CASSLLATDTQYF
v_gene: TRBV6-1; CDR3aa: CASRQGGTTNEKLFF
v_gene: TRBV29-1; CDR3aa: CSVGVSADTQYF
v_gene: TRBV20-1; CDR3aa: CSARLGTEAFF
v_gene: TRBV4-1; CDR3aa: CASSPGTGEGREKLFF
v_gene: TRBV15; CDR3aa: CATSRDRSGGSSYNEQFF
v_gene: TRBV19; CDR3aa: CASRRGAADTQYF
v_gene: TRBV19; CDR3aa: CASSPLPNTGELFF
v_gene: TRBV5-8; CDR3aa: CASSLDDRDTEAFF
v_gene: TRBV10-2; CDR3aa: CASSGQGDEPLHF
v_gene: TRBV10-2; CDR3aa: CASSESSYSENIQYF
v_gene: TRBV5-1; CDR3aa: CASSLRTGNTGELFF
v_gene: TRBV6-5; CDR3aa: CASSYGRGEAFF
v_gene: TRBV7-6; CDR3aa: CASSPGAADLYGYTF
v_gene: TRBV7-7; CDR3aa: CASSRDRGNEQYF
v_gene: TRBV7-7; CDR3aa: CASSRGSEETQYF
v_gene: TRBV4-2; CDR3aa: CASSRHEGLAGKYYEQYF
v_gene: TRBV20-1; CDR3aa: CSARGAGGYTF
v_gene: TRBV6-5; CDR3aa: CASSYRGEDQPQHF
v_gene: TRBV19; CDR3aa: CASSSPGPGADTQYF
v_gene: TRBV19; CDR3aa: CASSIDGRTGGLYGYTF